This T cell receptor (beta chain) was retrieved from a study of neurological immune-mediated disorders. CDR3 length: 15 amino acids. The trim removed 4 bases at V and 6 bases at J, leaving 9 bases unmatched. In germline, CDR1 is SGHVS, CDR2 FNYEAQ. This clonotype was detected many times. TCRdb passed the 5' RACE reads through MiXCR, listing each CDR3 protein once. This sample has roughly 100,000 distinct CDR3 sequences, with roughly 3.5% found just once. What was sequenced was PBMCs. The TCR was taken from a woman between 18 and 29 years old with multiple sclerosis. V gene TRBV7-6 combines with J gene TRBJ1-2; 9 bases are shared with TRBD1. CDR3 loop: CASSYLTGTGHGYTF. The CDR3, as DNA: TGTGCCAGCAGCTATCTAACCGGGACAGGGCATGGCTACACCTTC.